Listed here are 5 T cell receptor beta chains from one sample, sequenced in a study of read filtering for tumor transcriptome and immune sequencing. From roughly 390 ng of RNA, a library with molecular barcoded alpha/delta and beta/gamma adaptors was made. TCRdb re-called the reads through MiXCR, storing one row per CDR3 protein. The table lists around 33,000 distinct CDR3 sequences, approximately 17% of them singletons. The sequenced sample was a population of CD138-negative cells sorted from bone marrow. The origin of the receptors is a donor over 35 with multiple myeloma.

This clonotype was picked up a small number of times. The gene calls are TRBV20-1 and TRBJ1-4; D gene ambiguous. CDR3 size: 12 residues. Germline-derived CDR1 and CDR2 are DFQATT and SNEGSKA (reference sequence). V lost 0 bases, J lost 6 bases, and 5 bases lay in between. CDR3 bases: TGCAGTGCTAGAGATGATGATGAAAAACTGTTTTTT. Translated: CSARDDDEKLFF.

This clonotype was seen at least ten times. The chain carries TRBV6-5 and TRBJ1-6; TRBD1 might be the D (5 bases). This CDR3 has 13 amino acids. The germline V gene encodes CDR1 MNHEY and CDR2 SVGAGI. Trimming took off 5 bases at V and 7 bases at J, with 9 bases between the two ends. The CDR3 here is CASSRTGNSPLHF. CDR3 DNA: TGTGCCAGCAGTAGAACAGGAAATTCACCCCTCCACTTT.

This clonotype has at least ten counts. This sequence joins TRBV10-3 and TRBJ2-5, with D perhaps matching TRBD1 (5 bases). The CDR3 runs 17 residues. Trimming removed 0 bases at V and 0 bases at J, with 14 bases between. Germline V CDR1 and CDR2: ENHRY, SYGVKD. The CDR3 nucleotides read TGTGCCATCAGTGAGTCGGGGCAGGGCCGGAACCAAGAGACCCAGTACTTC. Translating it yields CAISESGQGRNQETQYF.

This clonotype showed up just a few times. The CDR3 reads CASTPPGQGGTGELFF. The CDR3 nucleotides read TGTGCCAGCACCCCGCCGGGACAGGGTGGAACCGGGGAGCTGTTTTTT. The chain joins TRBV12-3 or TRBV12-4 to TRBJ2-2; TRBD1 matches 9 bases. This CDR3 contains 16 residues. Trimming removed 7 bases from V and 5 bases from J; junction bases left unmatched: 11.

Turning to this clonotype: This may be a read error: a much more frequent sequence differs by one nucleotide. This chain uses TRBV7-9 with TRBJ2-1; 7 bases match TRBD2. CDR3 length: 17 amino acids. In germline, CDR1 is SEHNR, CDR2 FQNEAQ (reference sequence). This CDR3 is CARSSLGEGKAYNEQFF. DNA of the CDR3: TGTGCCAGGAGCTCCCTGGGGGAGGGAAAGGCCTACAATGAGCAGTTCTTC. The variable domain in full, completed from reference TRBV7-9 and TRBJ2-1, reads DTGVSQNPRHKITKRGQNVTFRCDPISEHNRLYWYRQTLGQGPEFLTYFQNEAQLEKSRLLSDRFSAERPKGSFSTLEIQRTEQGDSAMYLCARSSLGEGKAYNEQFFGPGTRLTVL.